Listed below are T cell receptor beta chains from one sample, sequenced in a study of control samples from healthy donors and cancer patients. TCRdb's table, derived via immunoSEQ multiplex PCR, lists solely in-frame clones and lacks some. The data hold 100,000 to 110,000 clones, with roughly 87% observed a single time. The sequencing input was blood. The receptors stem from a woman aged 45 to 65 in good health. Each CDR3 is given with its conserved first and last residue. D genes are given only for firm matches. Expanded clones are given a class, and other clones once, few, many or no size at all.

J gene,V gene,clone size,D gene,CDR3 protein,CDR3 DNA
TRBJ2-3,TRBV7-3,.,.,CASSLISTDTQYF,TGTGCCAGCAGCTTAATCTCCACAGATACGCAGTATTTT
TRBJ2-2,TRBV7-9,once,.,CASSLGVNTGELFF,TGTGCCAGCAGCTTAGGCGTGAACACCGGGGAGCTGTTTTTT
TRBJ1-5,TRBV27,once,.,CASSLLGLDQPQHF,TGTGCCAGCAGTTTATTAGGGCTGGATCAGCCCCAGCATTTT
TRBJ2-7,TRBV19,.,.,CASSEAWSSYEQYF,TGTGCCAGTAGTGAGGCCTGGAGCTCCTACGAGCAGTACTTC
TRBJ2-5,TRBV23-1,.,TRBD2,CASSQSCASGMQETQYF,TGCGCCAGCAGTCAATCTTGCGCTAGCGGAATGCAAGAGACCCAGTACTTC
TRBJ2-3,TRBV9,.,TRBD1,CASSSRDRGLETQYF,TGTGCCAGCAGCTCTCGGGACAGGGGGCTGGAAACGCAGTATTTT
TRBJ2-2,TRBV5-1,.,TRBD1,CASNSRTGFTGELFF,TGCGCCAGCAACTCTCGGACAGGGTTTACCGGGGAGCTGTTTTTT
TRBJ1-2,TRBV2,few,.,CASSDSPNYGYTF,TGTGCCAGCAGTGACAGCCCGAATTATGGCTACACCTTC
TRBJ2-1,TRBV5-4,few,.,CASSSLDLSYNEQFF,TGTGCCAGCAGCTCCTTGGACCTCTCCTACAATGAGCAGTTCTTC
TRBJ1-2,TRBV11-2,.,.,CASSRDGLGYTF,TGTGCCAGCAGTCGAGATGGTCTCGGCTACACCTTC
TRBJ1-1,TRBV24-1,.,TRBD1,CATSDTSDREDTEAFF,TGTGCCACCAGTGACACCTCAGACAGGGAGGACACTGAAGCTTTCTTT
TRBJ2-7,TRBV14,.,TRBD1,CASSQTGGGLYEQYF,TGTGCCAGCAGCCAAACAGGGGGAGGTTTATACGAGCAGTACTTC
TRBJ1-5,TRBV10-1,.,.,CASSDRGNQPQHF,TGCGCCAGCAGTGACAGGGGCAATCAGCCCCAGCATTTT
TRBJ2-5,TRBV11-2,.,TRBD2,CASKPLAGGPPETQYF,TGTGCCAGCAAGCCACTAGCGGGGGGGCCTCCGGAGACCCAGTACTTC
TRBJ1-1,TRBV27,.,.,CASSLLGLIDEAFF,TGTGCCAGCAGTTTATTGGGGTTGATAGATGAAGCTTTCTTT
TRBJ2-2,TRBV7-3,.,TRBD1,CASSLKGQGAGELFF,TGTGCCAGCAGCTTAAAGGGACAGGGGGCCGGGGAGCTGTTTTTT
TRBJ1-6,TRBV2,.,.,CASSGEAGRTNSPLHF,TGTGCCAGCAGTGGTGAAGCAGGGCGTACTAATTCACCCCTCCACTTT